This T cell receptor (beta chain) was identified during a study of cytomegalovirus exposure and HLA in healthy donors. Study results and caveats: Rarity held for most TCR sequences, but there were some public TCRs that occurred in many donors.

V lost 3 bases, J lost 5 bases, and 16 bases lay in between. This CDR3 contains 15 residues. The germline V gene encodes CDR1 SGHAT and CDR2 FQNNGV. About this clone: Antigen unknown.

Both 60 Vbeta primers and 13 Jbeta primers went into the PCR. The data were produced by immunoSEQ multiplex PCR, yet TCRdb's version contains in-frame clones alone and is incomplete. The table has 150,000 to 200,000 clones, approximately 70% seen once. Sequencing was performed on PBMCs. The clonotype was recovered from a young woman in good health and CMV-seronegative. The rearrangement joins TRBV11-2 to TRBJ2-5; D is perhaps TRBD2 (5 bases). CDR3 bases: TGTGCCAGCAGCTTGTCAGCCGGGAAAGGGGAGACCCAGTACTTC. As protein: CASSLSAGKGETQYF.